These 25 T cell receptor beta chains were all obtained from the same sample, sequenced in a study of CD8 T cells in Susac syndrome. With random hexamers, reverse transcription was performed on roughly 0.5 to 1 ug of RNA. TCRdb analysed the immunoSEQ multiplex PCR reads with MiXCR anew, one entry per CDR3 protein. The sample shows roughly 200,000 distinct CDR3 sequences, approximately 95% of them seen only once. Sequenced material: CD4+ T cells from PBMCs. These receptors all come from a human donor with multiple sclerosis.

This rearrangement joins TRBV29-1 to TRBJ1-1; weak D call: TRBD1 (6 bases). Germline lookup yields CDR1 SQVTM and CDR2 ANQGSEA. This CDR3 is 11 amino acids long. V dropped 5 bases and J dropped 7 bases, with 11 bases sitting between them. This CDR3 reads CSVTDSYEAFF. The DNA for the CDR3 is TGCAGCGTTACGGACAGTTATGAAGCTTTCTTT.

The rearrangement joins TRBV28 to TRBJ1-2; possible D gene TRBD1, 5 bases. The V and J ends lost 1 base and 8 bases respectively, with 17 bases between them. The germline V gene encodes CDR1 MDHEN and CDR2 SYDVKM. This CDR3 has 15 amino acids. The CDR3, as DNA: TGTGCCAGCAGTTTATTGTGGCAGGGACTTGACGGCTACACCTTC. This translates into CASSLLWQGLDGYTF.

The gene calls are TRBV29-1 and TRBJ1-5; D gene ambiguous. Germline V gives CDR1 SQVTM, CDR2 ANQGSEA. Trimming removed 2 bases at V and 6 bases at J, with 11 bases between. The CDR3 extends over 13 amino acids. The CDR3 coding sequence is TGCAGCGTTGAATCGGGAGGTGGTCAGCCCCAGCATTTT. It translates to CSVESGGGQPQHF.

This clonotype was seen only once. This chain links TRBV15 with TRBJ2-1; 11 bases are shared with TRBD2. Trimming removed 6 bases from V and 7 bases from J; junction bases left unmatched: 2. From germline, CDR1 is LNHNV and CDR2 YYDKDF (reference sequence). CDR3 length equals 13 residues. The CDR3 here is CATRASGGNEQFF. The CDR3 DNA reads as TGTGCCACCAGGGCTAGCGGGGGGAATGAGCAGTTCTTC.

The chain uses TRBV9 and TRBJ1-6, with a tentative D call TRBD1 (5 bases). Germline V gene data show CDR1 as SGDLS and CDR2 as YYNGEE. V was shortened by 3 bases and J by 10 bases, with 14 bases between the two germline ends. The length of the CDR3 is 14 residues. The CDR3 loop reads CASSAQGSRSPLHF. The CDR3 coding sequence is TGTGCCAGCAGCGCCCAGGGTTCTCGGTCACCCCTCCACTTT.

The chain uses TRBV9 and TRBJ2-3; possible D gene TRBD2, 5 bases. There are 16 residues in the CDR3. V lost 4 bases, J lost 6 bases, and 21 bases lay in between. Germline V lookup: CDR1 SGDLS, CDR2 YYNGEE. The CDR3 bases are TGTGCCAGCAGCCCAACCGGGGAGCCGATAACGGATACGCAGTATTTT. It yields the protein CASSPTGEPITDTQYF.

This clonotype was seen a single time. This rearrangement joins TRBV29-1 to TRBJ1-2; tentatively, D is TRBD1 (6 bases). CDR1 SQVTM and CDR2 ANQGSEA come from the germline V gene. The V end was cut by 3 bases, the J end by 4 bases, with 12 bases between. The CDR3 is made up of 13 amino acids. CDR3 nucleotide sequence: TGCAGCGTTGACCGAACAGGGATCTATGGCTACACCTTC. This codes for CSVDRTGIYGYTF.

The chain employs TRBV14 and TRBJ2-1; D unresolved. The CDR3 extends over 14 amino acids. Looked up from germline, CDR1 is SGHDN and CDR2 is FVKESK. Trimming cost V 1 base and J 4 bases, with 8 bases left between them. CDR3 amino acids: CASSQGTPYNEQFF. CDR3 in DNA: TGTGCCAGCAGCCAAGGAACTCCTTACAATGAGCAGTTCTTC.

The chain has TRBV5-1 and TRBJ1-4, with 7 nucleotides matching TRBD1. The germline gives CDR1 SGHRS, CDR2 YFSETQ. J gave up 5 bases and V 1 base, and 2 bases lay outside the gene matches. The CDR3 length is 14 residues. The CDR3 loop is CASSLNRGNEKLFF. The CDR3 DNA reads TGCGCCAGCAGCTTGAACAGGGGCAATGAAAAACTGTTTTTT.

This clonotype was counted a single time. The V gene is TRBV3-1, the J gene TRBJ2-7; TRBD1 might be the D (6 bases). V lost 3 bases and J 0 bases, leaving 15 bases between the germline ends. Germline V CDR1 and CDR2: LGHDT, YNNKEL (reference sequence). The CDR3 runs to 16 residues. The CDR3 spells CASSQGARTLSYEQYF. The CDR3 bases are TGTGCCAGCAGCCAGGGGGCCCGGACTCTCTCCTACGAGCAGTACTTC.

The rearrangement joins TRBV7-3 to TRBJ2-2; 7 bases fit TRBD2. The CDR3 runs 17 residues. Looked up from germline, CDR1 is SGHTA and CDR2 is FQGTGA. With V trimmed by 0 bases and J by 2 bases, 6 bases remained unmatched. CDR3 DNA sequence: TGTGCCAGCAGCTTAACCACCGGCGGGGGTAACACCGGGGAGCTGTTTTTT. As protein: CASSLTTGGGNTGELFF.

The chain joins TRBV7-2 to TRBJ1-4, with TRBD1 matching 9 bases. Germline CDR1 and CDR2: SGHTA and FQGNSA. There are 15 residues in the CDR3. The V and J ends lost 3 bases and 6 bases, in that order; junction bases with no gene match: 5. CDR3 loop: CASSLPGTGYEKLFF. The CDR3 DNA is TGTGCCAGCAGCTTGCCCGGGACAGGGTATGAAAAACTGTTTTTT.

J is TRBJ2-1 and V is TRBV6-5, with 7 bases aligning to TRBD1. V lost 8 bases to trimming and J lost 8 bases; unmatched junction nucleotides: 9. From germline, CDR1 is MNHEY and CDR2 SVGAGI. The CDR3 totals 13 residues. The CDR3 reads CASEPGQGDEQFF. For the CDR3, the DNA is TGTGCCAGCGAGCCTGGGCAGGGGGATGAGCAGTTCTTC.

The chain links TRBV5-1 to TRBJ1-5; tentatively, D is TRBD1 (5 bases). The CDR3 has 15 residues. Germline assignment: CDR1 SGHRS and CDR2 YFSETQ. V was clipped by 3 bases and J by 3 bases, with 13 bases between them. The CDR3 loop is CASSSTTGSNQPQHF. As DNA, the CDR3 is TGCGCCAGCAGCTCAACAACAGGTTCCAATCAGCCCCAGCATTTT.

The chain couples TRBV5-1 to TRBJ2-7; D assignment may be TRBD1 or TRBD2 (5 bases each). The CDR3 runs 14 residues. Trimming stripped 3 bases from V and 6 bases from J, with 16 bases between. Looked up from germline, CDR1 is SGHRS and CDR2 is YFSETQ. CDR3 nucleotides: TGCGCCAGCAGCTCCAGCGGACATGTTGGCGAGCAGTACTTC. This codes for CASSSSGHVGEQYF.

CDR3: CASSLEGADYGYTF. CDR3 DNA sequence: TGTGCCAGCAGTTTAGAGGGGGCTGACTATGGCTACACCTTC. The chain recombines TRBV27 with TRBJ1-2, with 7 bases matching TRBD1. The CDR3 covers 14 residues. After removal of 2 bases from V and 3 bases from J, the junction contained 3 bases not matched to a gene. Germline CDR1 reads MNHEY; CDR2 reads SMNVEV (reference sequence).

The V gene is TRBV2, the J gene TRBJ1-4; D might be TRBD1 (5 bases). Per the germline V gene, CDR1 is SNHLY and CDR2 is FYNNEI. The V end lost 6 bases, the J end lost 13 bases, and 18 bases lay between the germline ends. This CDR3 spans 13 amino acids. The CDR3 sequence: CASREITEGVLFF. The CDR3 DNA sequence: TGTGCCAGCAGAGAAATCACTGAAGGGGTACTGTTTTTT. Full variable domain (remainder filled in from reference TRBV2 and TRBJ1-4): EPEVTQTPSHQVTQMGQEVILRCVPISNHLYFYWYRQILGQKVEFLVSFYNNEISEKSEIFDDQFSVERPDGSNFTLKIRSTKLEDSAMYFCASREITEGVLFFGSGTQLSVL.

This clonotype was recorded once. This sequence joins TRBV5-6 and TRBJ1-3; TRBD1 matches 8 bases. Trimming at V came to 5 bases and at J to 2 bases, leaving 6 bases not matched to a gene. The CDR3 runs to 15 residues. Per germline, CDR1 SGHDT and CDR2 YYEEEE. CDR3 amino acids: CASRTGQGPGNTIYF. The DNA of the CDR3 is TGTGCCAGCAGGACTGGACAGGGCCCTGGAAACACCATATATTTT. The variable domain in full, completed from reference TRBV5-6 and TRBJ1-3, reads DAGVTQSPTHLIKTRGQQVTLRCSPKSGHDTVSWYQQALGQGPQFIFQYYEEEERQRGNFPDRFSGHQFPNYSSELNVNALLLGDSALYLCASRTGQGPGNTIYFGEGSWLTVV.

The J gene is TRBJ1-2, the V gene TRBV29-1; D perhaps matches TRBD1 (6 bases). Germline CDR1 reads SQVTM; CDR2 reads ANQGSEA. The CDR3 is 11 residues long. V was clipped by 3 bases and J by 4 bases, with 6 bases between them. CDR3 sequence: CSVDRGYGYTF. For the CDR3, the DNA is TGCAGCGTTGACAGGGGCTATGGCTACACCTTC.

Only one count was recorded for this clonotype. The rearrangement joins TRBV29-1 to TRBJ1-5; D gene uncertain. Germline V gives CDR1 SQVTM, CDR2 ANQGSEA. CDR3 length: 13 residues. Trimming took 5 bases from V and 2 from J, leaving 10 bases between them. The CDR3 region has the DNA TGCAGCGTTCTGTCAGGCCGCAATCAGCCCCAGCATTTT. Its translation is CSVLSGRNQPQHF. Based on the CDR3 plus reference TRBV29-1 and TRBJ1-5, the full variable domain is SAVISQKPSRDICQRGTSLTIQCQVDSQVTMMFWYRQQPGQSLTLIATANQGSEATYESGFVIDKFPISRPNLTFSTLTVSNMSPEDSSIYLCSVLSGRNQPQHFGDGTRLSIL.

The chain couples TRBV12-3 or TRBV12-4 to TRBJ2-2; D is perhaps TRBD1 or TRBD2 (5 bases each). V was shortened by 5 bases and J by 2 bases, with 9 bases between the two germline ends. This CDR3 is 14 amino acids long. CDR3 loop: CASSLGVNTGELFF. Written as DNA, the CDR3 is TGTGCCAGCAGTCTGGGGGTTAACACCGGGGAGCTGTTTTTT.

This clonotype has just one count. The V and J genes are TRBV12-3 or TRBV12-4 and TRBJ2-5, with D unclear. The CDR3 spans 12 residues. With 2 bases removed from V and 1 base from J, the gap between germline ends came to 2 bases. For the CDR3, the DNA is TGTGCCAGCAGTTTATTCCAAGAGACCCAGTACTTC. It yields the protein CASSLFQETQYF.

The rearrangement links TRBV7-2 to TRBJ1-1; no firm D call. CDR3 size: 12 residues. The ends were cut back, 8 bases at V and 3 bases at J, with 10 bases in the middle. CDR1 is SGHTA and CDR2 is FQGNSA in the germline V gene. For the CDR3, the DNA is TGTGCCAGCGCATTCGGGTACACTGAAGCTTTCTTT. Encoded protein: CASAFGYTEAFF.

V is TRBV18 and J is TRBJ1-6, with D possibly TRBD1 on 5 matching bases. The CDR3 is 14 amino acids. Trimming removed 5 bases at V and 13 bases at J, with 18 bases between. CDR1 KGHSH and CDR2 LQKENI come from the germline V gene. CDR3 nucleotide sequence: TGTGCCAGCTCATCCGGGGGACCGTACAACCCCCTCCACTTT. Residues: CASSSGGPYNPLHF.

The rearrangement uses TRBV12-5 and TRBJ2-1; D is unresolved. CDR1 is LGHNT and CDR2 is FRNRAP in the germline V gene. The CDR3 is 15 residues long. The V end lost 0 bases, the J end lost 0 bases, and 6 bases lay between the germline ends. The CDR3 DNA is TGTGCTAGTGGTTTGGTAATGGGCTCCTACAATGAGCAGTTCTTC. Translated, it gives CASGLVMGSYNEQFF.